This T cell receptor (beta chain) is drawn from a study of OX40 agonist ivuxolimab in advanced cancers. Turning to the study itself: The dose-escalation cohort had hepatocellular carcinoma, melanoma, renal cell or head and neck cancer. Findings and caveats of the study: Doses of 0.1 to 3.0 mg/kg were accompanied by clonal expansion of CD4+ and CD8+ blood T cells by week 6.

The data were produced by immunoSEQ multiplex PCR, yet TCRdb's version contains in-frame clones alone and is incomplete. The table shows 60,000 to 75,000 clones, with 70% to 90% occurring only once. The CDR3 spans 14 residues. V gave up 1 base and J gave up 5 bases, with 11 bases separating them. In germline, CDR1 is MDHEN, CDR2 SYDVKM. To note about this clone: Its target is unknown. Other DNA sequences from this sample encode an identical CDR3 as well.

This TCR was recovered from an adult with an advanced solid tumor such as melanoma, head and neck, liver or kidney cancer. The sequenced sample was CD4+ or CD8+ T cells sorted from blood, obtained in a trial of the OX40 agonist ivuxolimab. This chain uses TRBV28 with TRBJ2-5, with D possibly matching TRBD1 (5 bases). Written as DNA, the CDR3 is TGTGCCAGCAGTTTATCCGGCAGGGCGGAGACCCAGTACTTC. Its protein product is CASSLSGRAETQYF.